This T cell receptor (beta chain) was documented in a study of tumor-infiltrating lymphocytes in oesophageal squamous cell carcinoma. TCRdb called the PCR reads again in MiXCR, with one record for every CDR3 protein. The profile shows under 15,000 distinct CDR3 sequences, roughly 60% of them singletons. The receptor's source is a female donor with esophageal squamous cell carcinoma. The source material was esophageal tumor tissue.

The CDR3 DNA sequence: TGTGCCAGCAGCCCCAGCCAGGGATTCTACGAGCAGTACTTC. Encoded protein: CASSPSQGFYEQYF. The chain links TRBV7-2 to TRBJ2-7; TRBD1 might be the D (5 bases). CDR1 and CDR2 from the germline V gene are SGHTA and FQGNSA. V was clipped by 5 bases and J by 3 bases, with 14 bases between them. The CDR3 covers 14 residues. Drawing the rest from reference TRBV7-2 and TRBJ2-7, the complete variable domain is GAGVSQSPSNKVTEKGKDVELRCDPISGHTALYWYRQSLGQGLEFLIYFQGNSAPDKSGLPSDRFSAERTGGSVSTLTIQRTQQEDSAVYLCASSPSQGFYEQYFGPGTRLTVT.